This TCR beta chain was documented in a study of cytomegalovirus exposure and HLA in healthy donors (dated by TCRdb to 2016 to 2017). Concerning the study at large: In an earlier analysis of some 550 of the donors, 276 Gb of sequence data and approximately 100 million unique TCR beta sequences from about 190 million T cells were reported. The genetic ancestry cluster associated with self-reported Caucasian donors included 81% of the roughly 410 genotyped donors. Typing coverage differed by locus: A, B, C, DRB1 and DQB1 were typed in roughly 620-640 donors, DQA1 in about 510, DPA1 in around 580, and DPB1 in just under 490. A later analysis re-analyzed previously published TCR beta repertoires from about 730 donors and added high-resolution HLA genotyping to study TCR occurrence patterns. To predict cytomegalovirus infection status, the study combined high-throughput TCR immunosequencing, statistical association of individual TCRs with disease status, and machine learning. The study profiled the T cell repertoires of 500 to 800 subjects by immunosequencing and related them to cytomegalovirus serostatus. All discovery cohort repertoires had been generated using a single sequencing platform. To decide whether each TCR beta V gene segment behaved as functional or pseudogenic, an earlier analysis of several hundred of the donors relied on high-throughput TCR beta sequencing. HLA typing included class I and class II loci at four-digit resolution. The study aimed to test whether signatures of past pathogen exposure could be identified by cataloging public T cell receptors. A later genetic analysis used genome-wide SNP genotypes for about 55% of the 666 donors, treating that subset as a discovery cohort. Rather than drawing on any new phenotypic data, the later analysis identified candidate immune exposures from TCR beta sequences and the way those sequences occurred across donors. Among about 370 genotyped donors of the cohort, an average of roughly 230,000 unique TCR beta nucleotide sequences was sequenced per donor, of which roughly 18% were non-productive. A separate validation cohort of more than 100 different subjects was used in addition to the approximately 670-subject first cohort. An early release covering 500 to 750 HLA-typed donors comprised about 290 gigabases of sequencing data and roughly 85 million unique TCR sequences. Donor age, sex, ethnicity and CMV serostatus were compiled together with the repertoire data. Because of strong linkage in the cohort, a handful of DR-DQ haplotypes were treated as single units for association and clustering. Broader findings and caveats from the paper: The authors suggested that the approach could potentially be generalized to other disease states and immunological phenotypes. Because HLA typing was missing for some donors at each locus, association tests included only the typed subset. V-gene and J-gene trimming of TCR beta chains was associated with a missense DCLRE1C variant in a later genetic analysis, and the association was replicated in an independent cohort. Some IMGT-functional V segments, including TRBV6-2 and TRBV6-3, could not be told apart with the 87-base-pair reads, so those segments were excluded. According to a later analysis, parvovirus B19, influenza, CMV and Epstein-Barr virus appeared linked to several top co-occurrence clusters. At a false discovery rate of 0.05, a later analysis linked approximately 18,000 TCR beta sequences to specific HLA alleles. In both the original and validation cohorts, the classifier was reported to diagnose cytomegalovirus status with high specificity and sensitivity. In the study, roughly 160 TCR beta chains were listed as associated with cytomegalovirus. A further reported finding was that TCR beta sequences accurately predicted the HLA-A and HLA-B alleles for most subjects in the first cohort. Because counts were too low, approximately 18 rarely observed V segments, including chromosome 9 orphons, were excluded from the earlier analysis of roughly 580 of the donors. A cluster of highly shared sequence variants was judged likely to be a technical artifact of the sequencing pipeline. Only TCR beta chains were sequenced in this cohort, and the absence of alpha or paired-chain data limited detectable features. Three of the identified cytomegalovirus-associated TCR beta chains were confirmed in vitro to be specific for cytomegalovirus antigens. According to a later analysis, TCR association rates differed among HLA loci, with DRB1 alleles showing the most associated TCRs and HLA-C alleles showing the fewest. Most TCR sequences were observed very rarely across donors, whereas some public TCRs were present in many individuals. In an earlier analysis of 587 of the donors, most TCR beta V segments appeared in productive rearrangements about 90% or about 30% of the time, broadly matching IMGT annotations. In a later analysis, HLA-associated TCR beta chains were found to be more clonally expanded and to have lower generation probabilities than equally common non-associated chains. Most CMV-associated TCR beta chains appeared to be HLA-restricted in a later analysis, and the HLA associations seemed to be driven largely by CMV exposure. Strong co-occurrence of HLA alleles, especially DR and DQ, made assigning TCR associations to individual alleles difficult. Correlated functional status among segregating V segments might be attributable to linkage disequilibrium, but an unknown experimental factor could not be ruled out. According to a later genetic analysis, donors in an Asian-associated ancestry cluster had fewer N-insertions in productive TCRs than the approximately 630-donor mean. Roughly uniform sequencing depth across donors was assumed in presence/absence analyses, although this assumption may not hold. CMV serostatus was the only immune exposure information available for the cohort.

The cohort was made up of roughly 670 healthy bone marrow donors. All cohort members were sampled while nominally healthy, although unrecorded immune exposures were likely present. The donor tested CMV seropositive and was one of the 289 seropositive cohort members. A peripheral blood sample was provided by each donor, and peripheral blood mononuclear cells were used for TCR beta sequencing. Genomic DNA was extracted from the blood cell samples with the Qiagen DNeasy Blood Extraction Kit. Of note for this clone: The clone's antigen remains unknown. Base-call qualities are not available, and no considerably larger clone is one nucleotide away.

Library preparation used the immunoSEQ multiplex PCR assay. The multiplex PCR relied on a mix of 60 forward primers for TCR Vbeta segments and 13 reverse primers for TCR Jbeta segments. A multiplex PCR assay on genomic DNA amplified the CDR3 region of rearranged TCR beta genes. The Illumina HiSeq System was used to sequence the amplified TCR beta libraries as 87-base-pair reads. The authors processed their data as follows. In a later analysis, around 80 million unique TCR beta chains were counted across the roughly 610 repertoires, and around 10 million of these chains were shared by at least two donors. Raw reads were error-corrected and collapsed into unique sequences with a nearest-neighbor algorithm that merged closely related sequences to remove PCR and sequencing errors. V, D and J gene segments were assigned by aligning CDR3 sequences to IMGT reference sequences. For a sequence to be retained, at least a six-nucleotide match to both a V gene segment and a J gene segment was required. Rearrangements were called productive when the CDR3 lacked stop codons and stayed in frame with V and J; all others were non-productive. CDR3 was defined by IMGT convention, running from the second conserved V-encoded cysteine to the conserved J-encoded phenylalanine. Sequences without an unambiguous match to a single V gene segment were excluded from the earlier analysis of 587 of the donors. In an earlier analysis of 500 to 750 of the donors, V segments were called functional above 56.7% productive rearrangements and were called segregating when the between-donor standard deviation exceeded 5%. A statistical classification framework was developed to diagnose cytomegalovirus status using the catalog of TCR beta chain sequences. V and J gene assignment, in a later analysis, came from comparing TCR nucleotide sequences with IMGT/GENE-DB human TR gene sequences. Using the TCRdist pipeline, a later analysis assigned CDR3 sequences along with most-parsimonious VDJ recombination scenarios. In a later analysis, each TCR beta chain was defined by its CDR3 amino acid sequence together with its V-gene family, and reads without a unique V-gene family were excluded. In a later analysis, around 650 highly shared, low-generation-probability nucleotide sequences were removed to address suspected cross-contamination and a sequencing artifact. In a later analysis, a clonal expansion index for each public chain was calculated from normalized within-repertoire ranks of inferred template counts. In a later analysis, generation probabilities were computed with a VDJ recombination model fitted to out-of-frame rearrangements, and the resulting probabilities were checked against IGoR. In a later analysis, hypergeometric tests were used to score TCR-TCR, TCR-HLA and TCR-CMV co-occurrence, with a repertoire-size bias correction applied to TCR pairs. In a later analysis, false discovery rates were estimated by permuting HLA or CMV assignments 20 times. In a later analysis, co-occurring TCRs were grouped using DBSCAN, and TCRdist sequence similarity was added for clustering within HLA-allele-positive subsets. Co-occurrence clustering excluded repertoires with fewer than 30,000 or more than 120,000 public chains, plus five with anomalous nucleotide sharing. The immuneACCESS repertoire file appears here via TCRdb, limited to in-frame rearrangements. These files lack a portion of the clones; in checked studies, under half of the deficit traces to unresolved V genes, and the cause of the others is not known. The DNA gave D and trimming, while V, J and clone size come from that table. Here the sample has approximately 120,000 clones; around four fifths occur a single time. The ten largest clones represent 20% of the sample.

For this chain, trimming is 5 bases at the V end and 3 bases at the J end, and the number of junction bases without a gene match is 4. In the germline V gene (reference sequence), CDR1 corresponds to SSHAT and CDR2 to FNYEAQ. From the cysteine through the phenylalanine, the CDR3 covers 13 amino acids. Solely the CDR3 DNA is kept, with 39 bases framed from the first base. The sequence joins TRBV7-7 to TRBJ2-7, with TRBD1 matching 7 junction bases. This sequence originates from a man aged 18 to 30 in good health and CMV-seropositive. Material: PBMCs. The bases read TGTGCCAGCAGCCATGGGACAGACTACGAGCAGTACTTC. Translated, it reads CASSHGTDYEQYF. The full variable domain, with segments outside the CDR3 supplied by the reference TRBV7-7 and TRBJ2-7 proteins, appears as GAGVSQSPRYKVTKRGQDVTLRCDPISSHATLYWYQQALGQGPEFLTYFNYEAQPDKSGLPSDRFSAERPEGSISTLTIQRTEQRDSAMYRCASSHGTDYEQYFGPGTRLTVT.